The rows below give T cell receptor beta chains drawn from one sample of a study of cytomegalovirus exposure and HLA in healthy donors. Clones were sequenced by immunoSEQ multiplex PCR, and TCRdb holds only the in-frame ones, with some missing. Seen here are about 82,000 clones, roughly 80% observed once, and the top ten hold under 15%. The source material was PBMCs. These receptors came from a human donor in good health. The CDR3 runs from the conserved cysteine through the conserved F or W. D genes are given only for firm matches. A row's size may be missing; if present it is once, few, many or a size class.

v_gene: TRBV18; j_gene: TRBJ1-6; d_gene: .; abundance: .; CDR3nt: TGTGCCAGCTCACCGGACAGCCATAATTCACCCCTCCACTTT; CDR3aa: CASSPDSHNSPLHF
v_gene: TRBV7-9; j_gene: TRBJ1-4; d_gene: TRBD1; abundance: .; CDR3nt: TGTGCCAGCAGCTGGTGGACAGGGTCAGGGGAAAAACTGTTTTTT; CDR3aa: CASSWWTGSGEKLFF
v_gene: TRBV27; j_gene: TRBJ2-7; d_gene: .; abundance: .; CDR3nt: TGTGCCAGCAGTTACCGGGGTTTGGACGAGCAGTACTTC; CDR3aa: CASSYRGLDEQYF
v_gene: TRBV5-4; j_gene: TRBJ2-5; d_gene: TRBD1; abundance: .; CDR3nt: TGTGCCAGCAGCACAGGGGGGTATGGGGAGACCCAGTACTTC; CDR3aa: CASSTGGYGETQYF
v_gene: TRBV27; j_gene: TRBJ1-1; d_gene: .; abundance: .; CDR3nt: TGTGCCAGCAGTTGGGCCGGGATTAGCACTGAAGCTTTCTTT; CDR3aa: CASSWAGISTEAFF
v_gene: TRBV11-2; j_gene: TRBJ1-5; d_gene: .; abundance: few; CDR3nt: TGTGCCAGCAGCTTAGGGCCTAGCAATCAGCCCCAGCATTTT; CDR3aa: CASSLGPSNQPQHF
v_gene: TRBV4-3; j_gene: TRBJ1-2; d_gene: TRBD1; abundance: .; CDR3nt: TGCGCCAGCAGCCCCCTAGGGGGTCGGGACAGCGGCTACACCTTC; CDR3aa: CASSPLGGRDSGYTF
v_gene: TRBV6-5; j_gene: TRBJ2-5; d_gene: .; abundance: .; CDR3nt: TGTGCCAGCAGTTACGAGGGGGTTTTCCAAGAGACCCAGTACTTC; CDR3aa: CASSYEGVFQETQYF
v_gene: TRBV11-2; j_gene: TRBJ2-3; d_gene: .; abundance: once; CDR3nt: TGTGCCAGCAGCTCATACAGGGGAGGTCCAGATACGCAGTATTTT; CDR3aa: CASSSYRGGPDTQYF
v_gene: TRBV19; j_gene: TRBJ2-2; d_gene: TRBD1; abundance: .; CDR3nt: TGTGCCTGCGGGAGGACAGGGGGTGTCGGGGAGCTGTTTTTT; CDR3aa: CACGRTGGVGELFF
v_gene: TRBV10-3; j_gene: TRBJ1-2; d_gene: .; abundance: .; CDR3nt: TGTGCCATCAGTGATCTGGGCAGGGACTATGGCTACACCTTC; CDR3aa: CAISDLGRDYGYTF
v_gene: TRBV4-1; j_gene: TRBJ2-3; d_gene: TRBD2; abundance: few; CDR3nt: TGCGCCAGCACCCCCAACCCTAGCGGGGGCACAGATACGCAGTATTTT; CDR3aa: CASTPNPSGGTDTQYF
v_gene: TRBV5-1; j_gene: TRBJ1-4; d_gene: .; abundance: .; CDR3nt: TGCGCCAGCAGCTCCTTGGGGGGGGCGGACGAAAAACTGTTTTTT; CDR3aa: CASSSLGGADEKLFF
v_gene: TRBV6-5; j_gene: TRBJ2-7; d_gene: TRBD1; abundance: .; CDR3nt: TGTGCCAGCAGTTACTCCCCGGGACAGGGGGCAGGCGAGCAGTACTTC; CDR3aa: CASSYSPGQGAGEQYF
v_gene: TRBV7-8; j_gene: TRBJ1-2; d_gene: TRBD1; abundance: .; CDR3nt: TGTGCCAGCAGCGTCGACAGGGCTAGGGGCTACACCTTC; CDR3aa: CASSVDRARGYTF
v_gene: TRBV6-1; j_gene: TRBJ2-7; d_gene: .; abundance: few; CDR3nt: TGTGCCAGCAGGAGGGGGACCGAGCAGTACTTC; CDR3aa: CASRRGTEQYF
v_gene: TRBV5-5; j_gene: TRBJ2-5; d_gene: TRBD2; abundance: once; CDR3nt: TGTGCCAGCAGCCCCCCGGGACTAGCGGAGCCCAGGACCCAGTACTTC; CDR3aa: CASSPPGLAEPRTQYF
v_gene: TRBV30; j_gene: TRBJ2-7; d_gene: .; abundance: .; CDR3nt: TGTGCCTGGACTCAGTGGGACACTCGAGGAGAGCAGTACTTC; CDR3aa: CAWTQWDTRGEQYF
v_gene: TRBV7-2; j_gene: TRBJ2-5; d_gene: TRBD2; abundance: .; CDR3nt: TGTGCCAGCAGCCGAGCGGGGGGGCGGGAGACCCAGTACTTC; CDR3aa: CASSRAGGRETQYF
v_gene: TRBV27; j_gene: TRBJ1-6; d_gene: .; abundance: .; CDR3nt: TGTGCCAGCAGTTTGGGGGCCAATTCACCCCTCCACTTT; CDR3aa: CASSLGANSPLHF
v_gene: TRBV7-2; j_gene: TRBJ2-1; d_gene: TRBD2; abundance: .; CDR3nt: TGTGCCAGCAGCTTGTTGGGGGGGGCCTACAATGAGCAGTTCTTC; CDR3aa: CASSLLGGAYNEQFF
v_gene: TRBV7-8; j_gene: TRBJ2-7; d_gene: TRBD1; abundance: .; CDR3nt: TGTGCCAGCAGCCTGGACAGGGGTGACGAGCAGTACTTC; CDR3aa: CASSLDRGDEQYF
v_gene: TRBV18; j_gene: TRBJ1-1; d_gene: TRBD1; abundance: .; CDR3nt: TGTGCCAGCTCACCGGCGGGACAGGGGGCGCGGAACACTGAAGCTTTCTTT; CDR3aa: CASSPAGQGARNTEAFF
v_gene: TRBV5-1; j_gene: TRBJ1-6; d_gene: .; abundance: once; CDR3nt: TGCGCCAGCAGCCGGACAGCAAATTCACCCCTCCACTTT; CDR3aa: CASSRTANSPLHF
v_gene: TRBV4-1; j_gene: TRBJ2-5; d_gene: TRBD1; abundance: .; CDR3nt: TGCGCCAGCAGCTCCTCCGGGACAGGGGGGGAGACCCAGTACTTC; CDR3aa: CASSSSGTGGETQYF
v_gene: TRBV21-1; j_gene: TRBJ2-7; d_gene: .; abundance: many; CDR3nt: TGTGCCAGCAGCGGCACCTACGAGCAGTACTTC; CDR3aa: CASSGTYEQYF
v_gene: TRBV18; j_gene: TRBJ1-1; d_gene: TRBD1; abundance: .; CDR3nt: TGTGCCAGCTCGGCCGGGACAGTGAACACTGAAGCTTTCTTT; CDR3aa: CASSAGTVNTEAFF
v_gene: TRBV7-6; j_gene: TRBJ2-1; d_gene: .; abundance: .; CDR3nt: TGTGCCAGCAGCTTACCTGGCGGGGCGAACAATGAGCAGTTCTTC; CDR3aa: CASSLPGGANNEQFF
v_gene: TRBV6-6; j_gene: TRBJ1-2; d_gene: TRBD1; abundance: once; CDR3nt: TGTGCCAGCAGTTACCTGACAGGGGCGGATGGCTACACCTTC; CDR3aa: CASSYLTGADGYTF
v_gene: TRBV7-2; j_gene: TRBJ2-7; d_gene: .; abundance: medium-sized; CDR3nt: TGTGCCAGCAGCTTATTAGTGGTTAGGGGCTACCTCTACGAGCAGTACTTC; CDR3aa: CASSLLVVRGYLYEQYF
v_gene: TRBV2; j_gene: TRBJ2-1; d_gene: TRBD2; abundance: .; CDR3nt: TGTGCCAGCAACCTAGCGGGGGGGCAATTTCAGAGCTCCTACAATGAGCAGTTCTTC; CDR3aa: CASNLAGGQFQSSYNEQFF
v_gene: TRBV30; j_gene: TRBJ1-5; d_gene: .; abundance: .; CDR3nt: TGTGCCTGGAGTGATGGGAGAATCAATCAGCCCCAGAATTTT; CDR3aa: CAWSDGRINQPQNF
v_gene: TRBV5-1; j_gene: TRBJ1-6; d_gene: .; abundance: .; CDR3nt: TGCGCCAGCAGTCTGGACAGTGATAATTCACCCCTCCACTTT; CDR3aa: CASSLDSDNSPLHF
v_gene: TRBV7-9; j_gene: TRBJ1-6; d_gene: .; abundance: few; CDR3nt: TGTGCCAGCGGCGTGGCAGGGGCACAAATTTCACCCCTCCACTTT; CDR3aa: CASGVAGAQISPLHF
v_gene: TRBV7-9; j_gene: TRBJ2-7; d_gene: TRBD1; abundance: .; CDR3nt: TGTGCCAGCAGCTTGGTCCAGGGGGCTATGTACGAGCAGTACTTC; CDR3aa: CASSLVQGAMYEQYF
v_gene: TRBV19; j_gene: TRBJ2-1; d_gene: TRBD2; abundance: .; CDR3nt: TGTGCCAGTAGTCCCACAGCGGGGGGGGGTATCGTGTTCTTC; CDR3aa: CASSPTAGGGIVFF
v_gene: TRBV12-5; j_gene: TRBJ2-1; d_gene: TRBD2; abundance: many; CDR3nt: TGTGCTAGTGGACCTCGGAGCGGGGCCTACAATGAGCAGTTCTTC; CDR3aa: CASGPRSGAYNEQFF
v_gene: TRBV13; j_gene: TRBJ2-7; d_gene: .; abundance: .; CDR3nt: TGTGCCAGCAGCATCCTGTCGGACAGAGCCTACGAGCAGTACTTC; CDR3aa: CASSILSDRAYEQYF
v_gene: TRBV5-4; j_gene: TRBJ1-1; d_gene: .; abundance: once; CDR3nt: TGTGCCAGCAGATACTCTAACACTGAAGCTTTCTTT; CDR3aa: CASRYSNTEAFF
v_gene: TRBV2; j_gene: TRBJ2-7; d_gene: TRBD1; abundance: few; CDR3nt: TGTGCCAGCACCACTGCCCAGGGGGAGTACGAGCAGTACTTC; CDR3aa: CASTTAQGEYEQYF
v_gene: TRBV7-9; j_gene: TRBJ2-1; d_gene: TRBD2; abundance: .; CDR3nt: TGTGCCAGCAGCAATAGCGGGGGGGCTTTCCCCTACAATGAGCAGTTCTTC; CDR3aa: CASSNSGGAFPYNEQFF
v_gene: TRBV7-2; j_gene: TRBJ2-5; d_gene: TRBD1; abundance: once; CDR3nt: TGTGCCAGCAGCTTAACAAGACAGGGGGCTTGGGTAGAGACCCAGTACTTC; CDR3aa: CASSLTRQGAWVETQYF
v_gene: TRBV11-2; j_gene: TRBJ1-6; d_gene: .; abundance: .; CDR3nt: TGTGCCAGCAGCCTCTGGCAGGGAAATTCACCCCTCCACTTT; CDR3aa: CASSLWQGNSPLHF
v_gene: TRBV19; j_gene: TRBJ2-7; d_gene: TRBD1; abundance: .; CDR3nt: TGTGCCACCTCCCCGGGACAGAGCCCTTACGAGCAGTACTTC; CDR3aa: CATSPGQSPYEQYF
v_gene: TRBV7-6; j_gene: TRBJ2-1; d_gene: TRBD2; abundance: .; CDR3nt: TGTGCCAGCAGCTCTAGCGGGGGGGTCAAAGAGCAGTTCTTC; CDR3aa: CASSSSGGVKEQFF
v_gene: TRBV5-1; j_gene: TRBJ2-5; d_gene: .; abundance: once; CDR3nt: TGCGCCAGCAGCCAGGACTCTCTGGAGACCCAGTACTTC; CDR3aa: CASSQDSLETQYF
v_gene: TRBV7-9; j_gene: TRBJ1-5; d_gene: TRBD1; abundance: .; CDR3nt: TGTTCCAGCAGCTCGACAGGGGGCCGCAATCAGCCCCAGCATTTT; CDR3aa: CSSSSTGGRNQPQHF
v_gene: TRBV5-4; j_gene: TRBJ2-5; d_gene: .; abundance: .; CDR3nt: TGTGCCAGCAGCTCGGGTGAGGGATACCAAGAGACCCAGTACTTC; CDR3aa: CASSSGEGYQETQYF